Below are 11 T cell receptor beta chains sequenced from a single sample in a study of blood T cells in healthy people across ages. Next came a second PCR, run for 7 to 11 cycles, which used a sample-barcoded 5' primer along with a J-beta primer mix. From the 5' RACE reads, TCRdb called clonotypes with MiXCR, one entry per CDR3 protein. Seen here are around 1.5 million distinct CDR3 sequences, around 55% observed once, and the top ten hold roughly 6.3%. The sequenced sample consisted of blood. The receptor set was obtained from a young man in good health.

CDR3: CASSLELAGVSGEQYF. In DNA, the CDR3 is TGTGCCAGCAGCTTAGAATTAGCGGGGGTTTCGGGGGAGCAGTACTTC. This rearrangement joins TRBV11-2 to TRBJ2-7; 9 nucleotides agree with TRBD2. Trimming removed 0 bases from V and 7 bases from J; junction bases left unmatched: 10. This CDR3 is built from 16 residues. CDR1 and CDR2 (germline): SGHAT, FQNNGV.

The chain is built from TRBV5-1 and TRBJ2-2; a possible D gene is TRBD2 (5 bases). In germline, CDR1 is SGHRS, CDR2 YFSETQ. Trimming shortened V by 5 bases and J by 6 bases, and 14 bases separated the two germline ends. This CDR3 has 14 amino acids. Here the CDR3 reads CASSTRGPPGELFF. Written as DNA, the CDR3 is TGCGCCAGCAGTACAAGAGGGCCCCCCGGGGAGCTGTTTTTT. Combining the CDR3 with reference TRBV5-1 and TRBJ2-2 gives the whole variable domain KAGVTQTPRYLIKTRGQQVTLSCSPISGHRSVSWYQQTPGQGLQFLFEYFSETQRNKGNFPGRFSGRQFSNSRSEMNVSTLELGDSALYLCASSTRGPPGELFFGEGSRLTVL.

This clonotype is a singleton in its sample. This chain joins TRBV7-8 and TRBJ2-3; D is unresolved. CDR1 and CDR2 (germline): SGHVS, FQNEAQ. The CDR3 length is 10 residues. The V end was cut by 5 bases, the J end by 14 bases, with 11 bases between. The CDR3 loop is CASSRNGLYF. CDR3 sequence (DNA): TGTGCCAGCAGCCGCAATGGGCTGTATTTT.

Comments on this clonotype: A junction boundary mismatches the germline segment, possibly from a read error. The chain links TRBV20-1 to TRBJ2-7; D is undetermined. CDR3 length: 10 residues. Germline lookup yields CDR1 DFQATT and CDR2 SNEGSKA (reference sequence). CDR3 amino acids: CSARGYERYF. Here the CDR3 DNA reads TGCAGTGCTAGGGGGTACGAGCGGTACTTC.

J is TRBJ2-7 and V is TRBV5-1, with D tentatively TRBD2 (6 bases). The germline CDR1 and CDR2 sequences are SGHRS and YFSETQ. The V and J ends lost 0 bases and 3 bases respectively, with 25 bases between them. The CDR3 is 19 amino acids. This CDR3 reads CASSLGAVESASAHYEQYF. The CDR3 DNA is TGCGCCAGCAGCTTGGGGGCAGTTGAATCGGCTAGCGCGCACTACGAGCAGTACTTC. The variable domain in full, completed from reference TRBV5-1 and TRBJ2-7, reads KAGVTQTPRYLIKTRGQQVTLSCSPISGHRSVSWYQQTPGQGLQFLFEYFSETQRNKGNFPGRFSGRQFSNSRSEMNVSTLELGDSALYLCASSLGAVESASAHYEQYFGPGTRLTVT.

This chain connects TRBV4-1 to TRBJ2-2, with a weak D call TRBD1 (5 bases). V lost 4 bases to trimming and J lost 3 bases, with 15 bases between them. Germline values: CDR1 MGHRA, CDR2 YSYEKL. CDR3 length equals 16 residues. The CDR3, as DNA: TGCGCCAGCAGCCGACCTCAGGGTGTGGACACCGGGGAGCTGTTTTTT. This gives the protein CASSRPQGVDTGELFF.

The gene calls are TRBV14 and TRBJ2-1; the D is unclear. Trimming shortened V by 0 bases and J by 0 bases, and 9 bases separated the two germline ends. Germline CDR1 is SGHDN and CDR2 is FVKESK. This CDR3 has 16 amino acids. For the CDR3, the DNA is TGTGCCAGCAGCCAAGATAAGTCCTACTCCTACAATGAGCAGTTCTTC. Its protein product is CASSQDKSYSYNEQFF.

The V gene is TRBV4-2, the J gene TRBJ2-4; 7 bases line up with TRBD1. The assigned J gene may be wrong: the sequence end matches TRBJ2-7 better. CDR1 is LGHNA, CDR2 YNFKEQ, per germline. This CDR3 has 15 amino acids. The CDR3 is CASSQTTRQGHEQYF. CDR3 coding DNA: TGTGCCAGCAGCCAAACCACCCGACAGGGCCACGAGCAGTACTTC.

The V and J genes are TRBV20-1 and TRBJ1-5, with D unresolved. The CDR3 is 13 amino acids. Trimming took off 0 bases at V and 4 bases at J, with 7 bases between the two ends. Germline lookup yields CDR1 DFQATT and CDR2 SNEGSKA (reference sequence). As DNA, the CDR3 is TGCAGTGCTAGAGATAGGGAGAATCAGCCCCAGCATTTT. Encoded protein: CSARDRENQPQHF.

CDR3 protein: CASSLASGSYIQYF. CDR3 nucleotide sequence: TGCGCCAGCAGCTTGGCTAGCGGGAGTTACATTCAGTACTTC. The rearrangement uses TRBV5-1 and TRBJ2-4; 10 bases agree with TRBD2. The J segment lost 8 bases and the V segment lost 0 bases, leaving 2 bases of the junction unmatched. The CDR3 length is 14 residues. Germline V gene data show CDR1 as SGHRS and CDR2 as YFSETQ. The variable domain in full, completed from reference TRBV5-1 and TRBJ2-4, reads KAGVTQTPRYLIKTRGQQVTLSCSPISGHRSVSWYQQTPGQGLQFLFEYFSETQRNKGNFPGRFSGRQFSNSRSEMNVSTLELGDSALYLCASSLASGSYIQYFGAGTRLSVL.

J is TRBJ2-7 and V is TRBV27; D is uncertain. CDR1 and CDR2 (germline): MNHEY, SMNVEV (reference sequence). Trimming shortened V by 11 bases and J by 5 bases, and 10 bases separated the two germline ends. This CDR3 comprises 10 residues. The CDR3: CAVMGDEQYF. CDR3 coding DNA: TGTGCCGTCATGGGCGACGAGCAGTACTTC.